These 11 T cell receptor beta chains share one sample of origin, sequenced in a study of blood T cell repertoires in COVID-19. The method was immunoSEQ multiplex PCR; TCRdb's version includes in-frame clones alone and lacks a portion of them. Here the sample spans nearly 400,000 clones, 85% to 90% being singletons. Sequenced sample: PBMCs or T cells enriched from blood (not recorded which). The receptor set was obtained from a woman between 25 and 40 years old who had recovered from COVID-19.

The V call is TRBV12-5, the J call TRBJ1-2; D gene unclear. In germline, CDR1 is LGHNT, CDR2 FRNRAP. With 1 base removed from V and 8 bases from J, the gap between germline ends came to 20 bases. CDR3 length: 16 residues. The DNA for the CDR3 is TGTGCTAGTGGTTTGGCTACGGAGGGCAAAGTGTGGGGCTACACCTTC. Amino acid sequence: CASGLATEGKVWGYTF.

This chain joins TRBV18 and TRBJ1-5; D ambiguous. Germline V lookup: CDR1 KGHSH, CDR2 LQKENI. This CDR3 contains 15 residues. Trimming left V 1 base short and J 0 bases short, with 7 bases between. The DNA for the CDR3 is TGTGCCAGCTCACCACAACAGAATAGCAATCAGCCCCAGCATTTT. Its protein product is CASSPQQNSNQPQHF.

This chain joins TRBV11-3 and TRBJ1-6; D is ambiguous. The germline gives CDR1 SGHNT, CDR2 YENEEA. The V end lost 3 bases, the J end lost 7 bases, and 7 bases lay between the germline ends. This CDR3 spans 13 amino acids. This chain's CDR3 is CASSLNGNSPLHF. The CDR3 nucleotides read TGTGCCAGCAGCTTGAACGGGAATTCACCCCTCCACTTT.

The chain has TRBV4-1 and TRBJ2-1, with 9 bases fitting TRBD2. Germline CDR1 MGHRA, CDR2 YSYEKL. With V trimmed by 0 bases and J by 5 bases, 5 bases remained unmatched. The CDR3 covers 16 residues. The CDR3 DNA follows: TGCGCCAGCAGCCAAGAGTGGCGGGGGGGCAACAATGAGCAGTTCTTC. It yields the protein CASSQEWRGGNNEQFF.

This rearrangement joins TRBV5-1 to TRBJ1-1, with a possible D match to TRBD1 (6 bases). V was shortened by 0 bases and J by 4 bases, with 13 bases between the two germline ends. Germline V lookup: CDR1 SGHRS, CDR2 YFSETQ. This CDR3 spans 15 amino acids. The CDR3 nucleotides read TGCGCCAGCAGCTTGGATACAGGGTCTGGCACTGAAGCTTTCTTT. Encoded protein: CASSLDTGSGTEAFF.

J is TRBJ1-6 and V is TRBV30; D is ambiguous. CDR3 length: 16 residues. Germline V gene sequence: CDR1 GTSNPN, CDR2 SVGIG (reference sequence). The ends were cut back, 0 bases at V and 3 bases at J, with 12 bases in the middle. The CDR3 here is CAWSVHSRSYNSPLHF. CDR3 bases: TGTGCCTGGAGTGTACACAGCAGAAGCTATAATTCACCCCTCCACTTT.

The rearrangement links TRBV24-1 to TRBJ2-7, with TRBD1 matching 9 bases. V gave up 3 bases and J gave up 0 bases; unmatched junction bases: 5. Germline CDR1 and CDR2: KGHDR and SFDVKD. This CDR3 is built from 16 residues. CDR3 nucleotides: TGTGCCACCAGTGATCCCGGGACAGGGAACTCCTACGAGCAGTACTTC. It translates to CATSDPGTGNSYEQYF.

The chain is built from TRBV6-4 and TRBJ1-2; maybe TRBD1 (5 bases). Germline V gives CDR1 MRHNA, CDR2 SNTAGT. This CDR3 comprises 14 residues. The V gene lost 0 bases and the J gene lost 6 bases, with 11 bases spanning the gap. The CDR3 DNA is TGTGCCAGCAGTGACTCAATTGGGGGGGATGGCTACACCTTC. Amino acid sequence: CASSDSIGGDGYTF.

The CDR3 reads CASSSTLRQVLFEQFF. CDR3 nucleotide sequence: TGTGCCAGCAGCAGTACTCTTAGACAGGTCCTGTTTGAGCAGTTCTTC. This rearrangement joins TRBV6-2 or TRBV6-3 to TRBJ2-1; TRBD1 might be the D (6 bases). The germline CDR1 and CDR2 sequences are MNHEY and SVGEGT. This CDR3 is built from 16 residues. Trimming removed 6 bases from V and 9 bases from J, with 24 bases in between.

The CDR3 DNA sequence: TGTGCCAGCAGCTTGGACAGCCCCGGATCCTACAATGAGCAGTTCTTC. Amino acid sequence: CASSLDSPGSYNEQFF. This chain joins TRBV5-4 and TRBJ2-1; D is unclear. V was pared by 0 bases and J by 1 base, with 11 bases between. CDR1 SGHNT and CDR2 YYREEE come from the germline V gene (reference sequence). CDR3 length: 16 residues.

The chain uses TRBV14 and TRBJ1-2, with a tentative D call TRBD1 (6 bases). This CDR3 comprises 13 residues. From germline, CDR1 is SGHDN and CDR2 FVKESK. V lost 2 bases and J lost 8, with 12 bases in between. CDR3 loop: CASSQKQGIGYTF. CDR3 sequence (DNA): TGTGCCAGCAGCCAAAAGCAGGGGATCGGCTACACCTTC.